This T cell receptor (beta chain) was profiled in a study of human T cells and chemical hapten exposure. About the study: Across its roughly 22 weeks, the study gave patients weekly diphenylcyclopropenone doses to the scalp.

Per germline, CDR1 SGHTA and CDR2 FQGNSA. The CDR3 sequence is 13 residues long. V was pared by 5 bases and J by 6 bases, with 11 bases between. TCRdb reprocessed the RACE reads with MiXCR, giving one entry per CDR3 protein. The repertoire holds around 380,000 distinct CDR3 sequences, 5.5% seen once, with about 8.7% in the top ten. Time point reported: pre-sensitization, week 0. Described treatment: therapeutic diphenylcyclopropenone sensitization with weekly scalp DPC. The starting material, unfractionated whole blood, was used for total RNA extraction. This receptor was obtained from a woman aged 18-35 years with alopecia areata. Some clones in this sample may be carry-over from other donors' samples. The genes are TRBV7-2 and TRBJ2-1, with D unresolved. Sequencing was performed on whole blood, taken in connection with sensitization to the hapten diphenylcyclopropenone (DPC). CDR3: CASSESYSNEQFF. DNA of the CDR3: TGTGCCAGCAGCGAGTCTTACAGCAATGAGCAGTTCTTC.